This entry is about one T cell receptor (beta chain). Its cognate antigen is unknown. The data were taken from a study of OX40 agonist ivuxolimab in advanced cancers. Study in general: Melanoma, hepatocellular carcinoma, head and neck or renal cell cancer occurred in dose-escalation patients. Study outcomes and limitations: Relative to CD4+ cells, CD8+ T cells on average had more expanded clones. Antigen specificity was not determined for the expanded peripheral T cells. Doses of 0.1 to 3.0 mg/kg were accompanied by clonal expansion of CD4+ and CD8+ blood T cells by week 6.

Produced via immunoSEQ multiplex PCR; TCRdb's table is partial and in-frame only. Of about 54,000 clones listed, approximately 93% were seen once; the top ten hold around 12%. This TCR came from an adult with an advanced solid tumor such as melanoma, head and neck, liver or kidney cancer. The sample in question was CD4+ or CD8+ T cells sorted from blood, obtained in a trial of the OX40 agonist ivuxolimab.

CDR3 in DNA: TGTGCCAGCAGTTGGGGGAGGGGGAATCAGCCCCAGCATTTT. Protein: CASSWGRGNQPQHF. The chain uses TRBV6-5 and TRBJ1-5, with D perhaps TRBD1 (6 bases). Germline lookup yields CDR1 MNHEY and CDR2 SVGAGI. V lost 4 bases and J lost 4, with 11 bases in between. The CDR3 totals 14 residues.